Detailed here is one T cell receptor (beta chain). Its antigen is unknown. The germline CDR1 and CDR2 sequences are SGHTA and FQGNSA. Trimming shortened V by 4 bases and J by 10 bases, and 13 bases separated the two germline ends. The length of the CDR3 is 13 residues. Individual TCR cDNA molecules each bore their own unique molecular identifier. TCRdb redid the calling of the 5' RACE reads with MiXCR, one entry per CDR3 protein. Among 7,500 to 10,000 distinct CDR3 sequences listed, approximately 49% were seen once. The entry originates in a study of spatial heterogeneity in lung cancer. Time point: sample taken at primary tumor resection. Study results and limitations: Higher tumor mutation counts went along with higher counts of expanded intratumoral alpha and beta TCRs.

The V call is TRBV7-2, the J call TRBJ2-2; D unresolved. The receptor's source is a female donor with early-stage non-small cell lung cancer. The sequencing here drew on lung tumor tissue, taken at surgery. In DNA form, the CDR3 reads TGTGCCAGCAGCTCTATAGCTGCCTTGGAGCTGTTTTTT. It yields the protein CASSSIAALELFF.